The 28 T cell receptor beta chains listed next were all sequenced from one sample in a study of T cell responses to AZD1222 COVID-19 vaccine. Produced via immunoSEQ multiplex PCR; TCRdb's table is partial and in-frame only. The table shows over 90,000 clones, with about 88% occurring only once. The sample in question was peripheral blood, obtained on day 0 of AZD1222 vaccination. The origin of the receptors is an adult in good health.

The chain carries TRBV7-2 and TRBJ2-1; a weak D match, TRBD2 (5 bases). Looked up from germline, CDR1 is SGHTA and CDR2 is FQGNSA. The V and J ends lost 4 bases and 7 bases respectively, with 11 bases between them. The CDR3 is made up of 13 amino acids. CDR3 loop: CASSSPGKNEQFF. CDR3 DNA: TGTGCCAGCAGCTCCCCCGGGAAAAATGAGCAGTTCTTC. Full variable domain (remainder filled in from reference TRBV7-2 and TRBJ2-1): GAGVSQSPSNKVTEKGKDVELRCDPISGHTALYWYRQSLGQGLEFLIYFQGNSAPDKSGLPSDRFSAERTGGSVSTLTIQRTQQEDSAVYLCASSSPGKNEQFFGPGTRLTVL.

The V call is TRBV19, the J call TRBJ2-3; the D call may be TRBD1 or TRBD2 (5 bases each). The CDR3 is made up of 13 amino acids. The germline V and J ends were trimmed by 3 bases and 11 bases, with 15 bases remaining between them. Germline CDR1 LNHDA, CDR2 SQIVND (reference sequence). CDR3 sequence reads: CASSIPGVGEQYF. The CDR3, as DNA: TGTGCCAGTAGTATCCCCGGGGTAGGGGAGCAGTATTTT.

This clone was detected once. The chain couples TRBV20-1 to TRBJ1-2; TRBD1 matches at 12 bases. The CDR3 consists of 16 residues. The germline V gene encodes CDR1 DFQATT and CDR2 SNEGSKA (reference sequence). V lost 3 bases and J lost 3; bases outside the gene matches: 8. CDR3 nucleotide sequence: TGCAGTGCTAGTTGGGACAGGGGGCTTGTGGACTATGGCTACACCTTC. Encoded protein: CSASWDRGLVDYGYTF.

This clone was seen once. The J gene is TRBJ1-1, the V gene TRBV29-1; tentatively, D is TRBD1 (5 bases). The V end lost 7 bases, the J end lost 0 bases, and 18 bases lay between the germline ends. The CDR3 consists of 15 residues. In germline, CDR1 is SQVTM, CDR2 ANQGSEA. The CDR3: CSAGAGWGMNTEAFF. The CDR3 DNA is TGCAGCGCCGGGGCTGGGTGGGGAATGAACACTGAAGCTTTCTTT.

CDR3 in amino acids: CASSHYRYEQYF. In DNA, the CDR3 is TGTGCCAGCAGCCACTACAGATACGAGCAGTACTTC. This chain links TRBV11-2 with TRBJ2-7; unclear D gene. This CDR3 is 12 amino acids long. Germline CDR1 SGHAT, CDR2 FQNNGV. V lost 5 bases and J lost 4, with 9 bases in between.

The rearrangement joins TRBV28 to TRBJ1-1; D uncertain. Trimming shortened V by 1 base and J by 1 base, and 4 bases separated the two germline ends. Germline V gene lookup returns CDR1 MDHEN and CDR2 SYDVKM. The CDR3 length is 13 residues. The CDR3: CASSLFGNTEAFF. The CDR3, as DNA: TGTGCCAGCAGTTTATTTGGGAACACTGAAGCTTTCTTT.

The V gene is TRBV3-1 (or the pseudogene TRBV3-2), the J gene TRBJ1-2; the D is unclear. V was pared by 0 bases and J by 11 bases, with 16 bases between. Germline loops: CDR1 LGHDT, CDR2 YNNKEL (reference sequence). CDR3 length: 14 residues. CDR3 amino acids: CASSQDLRSIRYTF. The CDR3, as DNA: TGTGCCAGCAGCCAAGATCTCAGAAGTATCCGGTACACCTTC.

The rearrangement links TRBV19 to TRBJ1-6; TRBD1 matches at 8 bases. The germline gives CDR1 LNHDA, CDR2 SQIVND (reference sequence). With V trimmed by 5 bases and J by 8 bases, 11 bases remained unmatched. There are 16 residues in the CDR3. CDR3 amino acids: CASSPADRGSDSPLHF. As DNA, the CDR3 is TGTGCCAGTAGTCCCGCTGACAGGGGATCGGATTCACCCCTCCACTTT.

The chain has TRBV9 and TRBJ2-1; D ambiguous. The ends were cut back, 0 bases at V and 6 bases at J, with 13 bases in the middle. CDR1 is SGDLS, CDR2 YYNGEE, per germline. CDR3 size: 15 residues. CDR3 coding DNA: TGTGCCAGCAGCGTAGAGTTGTTGGCCCCCAATGAGCAGTTCTTC. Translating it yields CASSVELLAPNEQFF.

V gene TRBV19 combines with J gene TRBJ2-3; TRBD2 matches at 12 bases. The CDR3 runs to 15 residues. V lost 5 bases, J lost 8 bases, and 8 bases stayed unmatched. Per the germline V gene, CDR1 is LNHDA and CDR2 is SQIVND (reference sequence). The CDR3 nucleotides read TGTGCCAGTAGTCCCGGACTAGCGGGGCGGGCTACGCAGTATTTT. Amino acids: CASSPGLAGRATQYF.

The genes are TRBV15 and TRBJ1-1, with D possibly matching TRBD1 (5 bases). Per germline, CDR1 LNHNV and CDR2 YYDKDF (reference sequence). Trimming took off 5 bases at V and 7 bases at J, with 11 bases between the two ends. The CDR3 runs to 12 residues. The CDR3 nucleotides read TGTGCCACCAGCGTCTGGGACGGTGAAGCTTTCTTT. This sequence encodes CATSVWDGEAFF.

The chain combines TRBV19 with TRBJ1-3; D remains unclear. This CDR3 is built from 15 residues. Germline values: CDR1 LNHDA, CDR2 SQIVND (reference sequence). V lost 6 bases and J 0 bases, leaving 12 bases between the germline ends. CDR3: CASRLRRYSGNTIYF. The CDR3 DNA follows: TGTGCCAGTAGATTGAGAAGGTACTCTGGAAACACCATATATTTT.

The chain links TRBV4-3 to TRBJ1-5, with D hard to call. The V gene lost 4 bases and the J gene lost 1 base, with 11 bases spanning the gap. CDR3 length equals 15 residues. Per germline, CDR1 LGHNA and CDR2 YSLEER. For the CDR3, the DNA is TGCGCCAGCAGCCCTGACAAATTAAGCAATCAGCCCCAGCATTTT. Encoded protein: CASSPDKLSNQPQHF.

In DNA form, the CDR3 reads TGTGCCAGCGTAGGGGGGGGCGTTAACAATCAGCCCCAGCATTTT. This translates into CASVGGGVNNQPQHF. V and J are TRBV28 and TRBJ1-5; possibly TRBD1 for D (6 bases). V lost 8 bases, J lost 3 bases, and 17 bases lay in between. The CDR3 length is 15 residues. Germline V gives CDR1 MDHEN, CDR2 SYDVKM.

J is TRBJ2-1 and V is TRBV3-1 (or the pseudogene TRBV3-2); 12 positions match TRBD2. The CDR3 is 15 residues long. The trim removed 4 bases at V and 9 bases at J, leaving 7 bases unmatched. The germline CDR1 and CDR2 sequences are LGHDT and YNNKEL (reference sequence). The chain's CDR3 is CASSPTSGGNLEQFF. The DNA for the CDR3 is TGTGCCAGCAGCCCAACTAGCGGGGGGAACCTTGAGCAGTTCTTC.

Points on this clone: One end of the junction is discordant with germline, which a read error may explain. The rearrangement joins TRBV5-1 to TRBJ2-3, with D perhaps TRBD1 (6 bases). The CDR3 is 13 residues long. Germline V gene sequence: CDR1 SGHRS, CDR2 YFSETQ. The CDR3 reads CAGSRTGSDTQYF. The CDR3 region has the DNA TGCGCCGGCAGCCGAACAGGGTCGGATACGCAGTATTTT.

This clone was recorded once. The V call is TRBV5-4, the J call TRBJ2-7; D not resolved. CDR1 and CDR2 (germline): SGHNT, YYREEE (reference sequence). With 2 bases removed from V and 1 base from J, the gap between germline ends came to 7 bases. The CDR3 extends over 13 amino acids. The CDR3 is CASSFYSSYEQYF. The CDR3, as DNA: TGTGCCAGCAGCTTTTACAGTTCCTACGAGCAGTACTTC.

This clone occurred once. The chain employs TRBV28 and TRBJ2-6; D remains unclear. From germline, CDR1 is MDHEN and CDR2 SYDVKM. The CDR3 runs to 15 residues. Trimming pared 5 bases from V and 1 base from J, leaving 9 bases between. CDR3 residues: CASSNHGSGANVLTF. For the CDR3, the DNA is TGTGCCAGCAGTAATCACGGGTCTGGGGCCAACGTCCTGACTTTC.

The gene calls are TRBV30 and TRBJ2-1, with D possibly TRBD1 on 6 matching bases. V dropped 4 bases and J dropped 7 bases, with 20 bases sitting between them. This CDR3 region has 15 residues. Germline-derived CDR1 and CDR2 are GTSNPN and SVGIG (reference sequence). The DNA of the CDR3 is TGTGCCTGGAACAGCGGACAGAGGGGTGGGAATGAGCAGTTCTTC. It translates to CAWNSGQRGGNEQFF.

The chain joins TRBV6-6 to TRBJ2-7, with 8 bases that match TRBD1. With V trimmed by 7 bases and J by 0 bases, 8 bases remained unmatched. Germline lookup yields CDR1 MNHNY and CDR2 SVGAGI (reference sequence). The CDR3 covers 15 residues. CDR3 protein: CASKGTGGSSYEQYF. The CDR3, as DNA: TGTGCCAGCAAGGGCACAGGGGGAAGCTCCTACGAGCAGTACTTC.

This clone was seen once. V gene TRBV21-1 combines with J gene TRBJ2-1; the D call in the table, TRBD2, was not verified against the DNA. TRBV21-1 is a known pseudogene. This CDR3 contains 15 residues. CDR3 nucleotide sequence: TGTGCCACCGGACTAGCGGGACCCTCCTACAATGAGCAGTTCTTC. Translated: CATGLAGPSYNEQFF.

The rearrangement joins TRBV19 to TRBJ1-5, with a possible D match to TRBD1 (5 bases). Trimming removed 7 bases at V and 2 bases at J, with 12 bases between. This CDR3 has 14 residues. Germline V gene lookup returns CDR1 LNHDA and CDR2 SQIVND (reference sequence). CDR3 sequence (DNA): TGTGCCAGTACCCGCGGGGGGGGCAATCAGCCCCAGCATTTT. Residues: CASTRGGGNQPQHF. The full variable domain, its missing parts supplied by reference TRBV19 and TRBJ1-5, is DGGITQSPKYLFRKEGQNVTLSCEQNLNHDAMYWYRQDPGQGLRLIYYSQIVNDFQKGDIAEGYSVSREKKESFPLTVTSAQKNPTAFYLCASTRGGGNQPQHFGDGTRLSIL.

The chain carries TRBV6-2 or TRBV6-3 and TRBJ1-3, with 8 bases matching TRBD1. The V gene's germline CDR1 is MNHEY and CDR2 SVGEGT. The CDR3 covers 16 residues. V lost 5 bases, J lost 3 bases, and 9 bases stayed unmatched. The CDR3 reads CASSASTGAIGNTIYF. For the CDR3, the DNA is TGTGCCAGCAGTGCCTCGACAGGGGCGATTGGAAACACCATATATTTT.

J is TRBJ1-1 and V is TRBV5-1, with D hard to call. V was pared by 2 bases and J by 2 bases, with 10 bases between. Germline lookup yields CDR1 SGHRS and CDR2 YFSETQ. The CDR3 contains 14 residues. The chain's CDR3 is CASSLMNDNTEAFF. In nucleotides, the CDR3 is TGCGCCAGCAGCTTAATGAATGATAACACTGAAGCTTTCTTT.

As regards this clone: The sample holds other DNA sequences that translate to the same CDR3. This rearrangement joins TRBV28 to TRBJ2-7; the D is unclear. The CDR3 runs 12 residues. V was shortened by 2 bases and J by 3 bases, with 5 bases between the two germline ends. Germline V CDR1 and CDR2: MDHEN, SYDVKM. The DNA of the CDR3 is TGTGCCAGCAGTTTACAATACTACGAGCAGTACTTC. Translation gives CASSLQYYEQYF.

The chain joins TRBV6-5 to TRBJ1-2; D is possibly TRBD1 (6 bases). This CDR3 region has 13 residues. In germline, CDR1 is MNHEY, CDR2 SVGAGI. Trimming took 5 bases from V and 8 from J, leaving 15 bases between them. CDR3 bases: TGTGCCAGCAGTCCTGACCAGGGGTTCGGCTACACCTTC. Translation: CASSPDQGFGYTF.

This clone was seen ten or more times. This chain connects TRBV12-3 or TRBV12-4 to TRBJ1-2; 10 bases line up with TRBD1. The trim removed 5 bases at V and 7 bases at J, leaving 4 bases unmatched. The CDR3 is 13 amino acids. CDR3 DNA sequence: TGTGCCAGCAGTCGACAGGGGGCGGGTGGCTACACCTTC. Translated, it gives CASSRQGAGGYTF.

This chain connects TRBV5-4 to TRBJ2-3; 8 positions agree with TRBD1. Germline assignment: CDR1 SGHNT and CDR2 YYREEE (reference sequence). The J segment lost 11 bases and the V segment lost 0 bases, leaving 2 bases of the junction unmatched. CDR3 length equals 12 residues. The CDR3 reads CASSLDRGMQYF. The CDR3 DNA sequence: TGTGCCAGCAGCTTGGACAGGGGGATGCAGTATTTT.